Listed below are T cell receptor beta chains from one sample, sequenced in a study of identical twins. TCRdb ran MiXCR on the 5' RACE reads and lists one entry per CDR3 protein. Here the sample spans 470,000 or so distinct CDR3 sequences, roughly 26% being singletons. These data were also filed under a second study, of T cells expressing NK-cell markers.

The sample consisted of CD4+ T cells sorted from blood. These TCRs come from a woman aged 18-29 years in good health. CDR3s include the opening cysteine and the closing phenylalanine or tryptophan. A D gene is named only where the DNA matches it firmly. The listing skips clone size in some rows; elsewhere it reads once, few, many or a size class.

D gene: TRBD2
clone size: .
V gene: TRBV20-1
J gene: TRBJ2-5
CDR3 DNA: TGCAGTGCCCCAGTGGGCGGGGGGGCCGAAGAGACCCAGTACTTC
CDR3 protein: CSAPVGGGAEETQYF

D gene: .
clone size: many
V gene: TRBV2
J gene: TRBJ1-2
CDR3 DNA: TGTGCCAGCAGGCGGGATGCGAGCGGCGGCTATGGCTACACCTTC
CDR3 protein: CASRRDASGGYGYTF

D gene: .
clone size: few
V gene: TRBV6-5
J gene: TRBJ1-1
CDR3 DNA: TGTGCCAGCAGTTTCATCGGGGCTGAAGCTTTCTTT
CDR3 protein: CASSFIGAEAFF

D gene: .
clone size: .
V gene: TRBV20-1
J gene: TRBJ1-3
CDR3 DNA: TGCAGTGCTAGTCGGGGGGGTGGAAACACCATATATTTT
CDR3 protein: CSASRGGGNTIYF

D gene: .
clone size: few
V gene: TRBV20-1
J gene: TRBJ2-1
CDR3 DNA: TGCAGCCCTTGGGCAGCGCCCGAGCAGTTCTTC
CDR3 protein: CSPWAAPEQFF

D gene: .
clone size: few
V gene: TRBV12-3/TRBV12-4
J gene: TRBJ2-7
CDR3 DNA: TGTGCCAGCAGCTTGGGGACCAACGAGCAGTACTTC
CDR3 protein: CASSLGTNEQYF

D gene: .
clone size: few
V gene: TRBV6-1
J gene: TRBJ1-3
CDR3 DNA: TGTGCCAGTACAGGGACCTACTCTGGAAACACCATATATTTT
CDR3 protein: CASTGTYSGNTIYF

D gene: TRBD2
clone size: few
V gene: TRBV10-2
J gene: TRBJ2-1
CDR3 DNA: TGCGCCAGCAGCTTTAGCGGGGGGATAAGCTCCTACAATGAGCAGTTCTTC
CDR3 protein: CASSFSGGISSYNEQFF

D gene: .
clone size: .
V gene: TRBV11-3
J gene: TRBJ1-1
CDR3 DNA: TGTGCCAGCAGAGGAGGGGGGAGGAGGGAAGCTTTCTTT
CDR3 protein: CASRGGGRREAFF

D gene: .
clone size: .
V gene: TRBV28
J gene: TRBJ2-1
CDR3 DNA: TGTGCCAGCAGTTTATTGGTGGGAGGAACCTACAATGAGCAGTTCTTC
CDR3 protein: CASSLLVGGTYNEQFF

D gene: .
clone size: .
V gene: TRBV29-1
J gene: TRBJ2-7
CDR3 DNA: TGCAGCACCCAAGAGACCTACGAGCAGTACTTC
CDR3 protein: CSTQETYEQYF

D gene: TRBD2
clone size: .
V gene: TRBV5-6
J gene: TRBJ2-3
CDR3 DNA: TGTGCCAGCAGCTTGGCCGGGGGGGGCCTCACAGATACGCAGTATTTT
CDR3 protein: CASSLAGGGLTDTQYF

D gene: TRBD1
clone size: .
V gene: TRBV10-3
J gene: TRBJ2-7
CDR3 DNA: TGTGCCATCACCATGAACAGGGGATACGAGCAGTACTTC
CDR3 protein: CAITMNRGYEQYF

D gene: TRBD1
clone size: .
V gene: TRBV4-3
J gene: TRBJ1-2
CDR3 DNA: TGCGCCAGCAGCCGAGGACAGGCAGTCGGCTACACCTTC
CDR3 protein: CASSRGQAVGYTF

D gene: .
clone size: .
V gene: TRBV2
J gene: TRBJ2-7
CDR3 DNA: TGTGCCAGCTGTGATCTAGGAGGGGGGTACGAGCAGTACTTC
CDR3 protein: CASCDLGGGYEQYF

D gene: .
clone size: .
V gene: TRBV29-1
J gene: TRBJ1-5
CDR3 DNA: TGCAGCGTTGCCGGGACTTCGAATCAGCCCCAGCATTTT
CDR3 protein: CSVAGTSNQPQHF

D gene: .
clone size: .
V gene: TRBV20-1
J gene: TRBJ2-7
CDR3 DNA: TGCAGTGCTAGCTTGACTGGATGGGGCTTCGAGCAGTACTTC
CDR3 protein: CSASLTGWGFEQYF

D gene: TRBD2
clone size: few
V gene: TRBV7-7
J gene: TRBJ2-1
CDR3 DNA: TGTGCTAGCAGCTTAGCGGGGGGACTTTACAATGAGCAGTTCTTC
CDR3 protein: CASSLAGGLYNEQFF

D gene: .
clone size: few
V gene: TRBV7-2
J gene: TRBJ1-1
CDR3 DNA: TGTGCCAGCAGCTTAGCAACAGGGATCAACACTGAAGCTTTCTTT
CDR3 protein: CASSLATGINTEAFF

D gene: .
clone size: few
V gene: TRBV7-3
J gene: TRBJ1-1
CDR3 DNA: TGTGCCAGCAGCTTATCCCCCATGAACACTGAAGCTTTCTTT
CDR3 protein: CASSLSPMNTEAFF

D gene: .
clone size: .
V gene: TRBV10-3
J gene: TRBJ2-3
CDR3 DNA: TGTGCCATCAGTGGACGACTTTCGAACACAGATACGCAGTATTTT
CDR3 protein: CAISGRLSNTDTQYF

D gene: TRBD1
clone size: few
V gene: TRBV5-1
J gene: TRBJ2-1
CDR3 DNA: TGCGCCAGCAGCTTGCCCAACAGGGGCGACAATGAGCAGTTCTTC
CDR3 protein: CASSLPNRGDNEQFF

D gene: TRBD1
clone size: few
V gene: TRBV5-1
J gene: TRBJ2-1
CDR3 DNA: TGCGCCAGCAGCTTGGCCCTACAGGGGAAACGCGGGTTCTTC
CDR3 protein: CASSLALQGKRGFF

D gene: .
clone size: .
V gene: TRBV5-1
J gene: TRBJ2-1
CDR3 DNA: TGCGCCAGCAGCTTATATGACTCTCCCTACAATGAGCAGTTCTTC
CDR3 protein: CASSLYDSPYNEQFF

D gene: .
clone size: few
V gene: TRBV10-2
J gene: TRBJ2-1
CDR3 DNA: TGCGCCAGCTCGCCCAGGGGCGGCAACAATGAGCAGTTCTTC
CDR3 protein: CASSPRGGNNEQFF

D gene: TRBD2
clone size: few
V gene: TRBV20-1
J gene: TRBJ2-3
CDR3 DNA: TGCAGTGCTAGAGGTGGTAGCGGGACAATCACAGATACGCAGTATTTT
CDR3 protein: CSARGGSGTITDTQYF

D gene: .
clone size: once
V gene: TRBV6-2/TRBV6-3
J gene: TRBJ2-3
CDR3 DNA: TGTGCCAGCAGTTTTGTCGTTGGTGAGGGAACGCAGTATTTT
CDR3 protein: CASSFVVGEGTQYF

D gene: TRBD2
clone size: .
V gene: TRBV24-1
J gene: TRBJ2-1
CDR3 DNA: TGTGCCACCAGTGATTCCTCAGCGGGAGGCATTCACAATGAGCAGTTCTTC
CDR3 protein: CATSDSSAGGIHNEQFF

D gene: .
clone size: .
V gene: TRBV5-1
J gene: TRBJ2-7
CDR3 DNA: TGCGCCAGCAGCTTGGAGAATCCCGCGCGGGAGCAGTACTTC
CDR3 protein: CASSLENPAREQYF

D gene: TRBD2
clone size: .
V gene: TRBV10-2
J gene: TRBJ2-3
CDR3 DNA: TGCGCCAGCAGTTGGTTAGCGGGAGGTAGAGATACGCAGTATTTT
CDR3 protein: CASSWLAGGRDTQYF

D gene: .
clone size: .
V gene: TRBV12-3/TRBV12-4
J gene: TRBJ2-3
CDR3 DNA: TGTGCCAGCAGTTTGAACAGGCCCATCACAGATACGCAGTATTTT
CDR3 protein: CASSLNRPITDTQYF

D gene: .
clone size: few
V gene: TRBV7-9
J gene: TRBJ2-5
CDR3 DNA: TGTGCCAGCAGCTTGACCCCAGAGACCCAGTACTTC
CDR3 protein: CASSLTPETQYF

D gene: .
clone size: .
V gene: TRBV12-3/TRBV12-4
J gene: TRBJ2-7
CDR3 DNA: TGTGCCAGCAGGAGGACGGAAACCTACGAGCAGTACTTC
CDR3 protein: CASRRTETYEQYF

D gene: .
clone size: .
V gene: TRBV21-1
J gene: TRBJ1-2
CDR3 DNA: TGTGCCAGGCAGGACAGGGGGCATGGCTACACCTTC
CDR3 protein: CARQDRGHGYTF

D gene: TRBD2
clone size: .
V gene: TRBV3-1
J gene: TRBJ2-2
CDR3 DNA: TGTGCCAGCAGAAGGACCAGCGGGACTCCCGGGGAGCTGTTTTTT
CDR3 protein: CASRRTSGTPGELFF

D gene: TRBD1
clone size: .
V gene: TRBV7-3
J gene: TRBJ1-1
CDR3 DNA: TGTGCCAGCAGCCCCGACAGGGAGACTGAAGCTTTCTTT
CDR3 protein: CASSPDRETEAFF

D gene: TRBD1
clone size: .
V gene: TRBV6-1
J gene: TRBJ2-1
CDR3 DNA: TGTGCCAGCAAACTTGAATGGGGACAGGGTGTCAATGAGCAGTTCTTC
CDR3 protein: CASKLEWGQGVNEQFF

D gene: .
clone size: few
V gene: TRBV7-9
J gene: TRBJ1-1
CDR3 DNA: TGTGCCAGCAGCCGAAACCAAAACCACAGGGATGGAGTAGCTTTCTTT
CDR3 protein: CASSRNQNHRDGVAFF

D gene: TRBD2
clone size: .
V gene: TRBV12-3/TRBV12-4
J gene: TRBJ2-7
CDR3 DNA: TGTGCCAGCAGTTTAATTTCGGGCGGGGGGTCCGAGCAGTACTTC
CDR3 protein: CASSLISGGGSEQYF

D gene: .
clone size: few
V gene: TRBV7-9
J gene: TRBJ1-3
CDR3 DNA: TGTGCCAGCAGCTCGACCCCCCCGACACACTCTGGAAACACCATATATTTT
CDR3 protein: CASSSTPPTHSGNTIYF

D gene: .
clone size: few
V gene: TRBV29-1
J gene: TRBJ2-5
CDR3 DNA: TGCAGCGGAGGGACTTTAGGGCCAGAGACCCAGTACTTC
CDR3 protein: CSGGTLGPETQYF

D gene: .
clone size: .
V gene: TRBV7-8
J gene: TRBJ2-7
CDR3 DNA: TGTGCCAGCAGCCTGGACTTCTCCTACGAGCAGTACTTC
CDR3 protein: CASSLDFSYEQYF

D gene: TRBD2
clone size: .
V gene: TRBV5-1
J gene: TRBJ2-2
CDR3 DNA: TGCGCCAGCAGCTTGTTTTCGGGGGGAGATACCGGGGAGCTGTTTTTT
CDR3 protein: CASSLFSGGDTGELFF

D gene: TRBD1
clone size: .
V gene: TRBV5-1
J gene: TRBJ1-5
CDR3 DNA: TGCGCCAGCAGCCCCGGGACAGGGCAGCAGCCCCAGCATTTT
CDR3 protein: CASSPGTGQQPQHF

D gene: TRBD2
clone size: .
V gene: TRBV5-1
J gene: TRBJ2-7
CDR3 DNA: TGCGCCAGCATGGCAACGGGGGGGCCTCTGTCCTACGAGCAGTACTTC
CDR3 protein: CASMATGGPLSYEQYF

D gene: .
clone size: .
V gene: TRBV20-1
J gene: TRBJ2-7
CDR3 DNA: TGCAGTGCTAGGCGGGCCGATCGGTTCTACGAGCAGTACTTC
CDR3 protein: CSARRADRFYEQYF

D gene: .
clone size: .
V gene: TRBV2
J gene: TRBJ2-3
CDR3 DNA: TGTGCCAGCCGCAGGTTGGCCGATACGCAGTATTTT
CDR3 protein: CASRRLADTQYF

D gene: .
clone size: few
V gene: TRBV6-2/TRBV6-3
J gene: TRBJ1-2
CDR3 DNA: TGTGCCAGCGGTTACGTCGGGACGGGGGGCTACACCTTC
CDR3 protein: CASGYVGTGGYTF

D gene: TRBD1
clone size: few
V gene: TRBV9
J gene: TRBJ2-7
CDR3 DNA: TGTGCCAGCAGCGCGGGACAGGGGGCATGGGAGCAGTACTTC
CDR3 protein: CASSAGQGAWEQYF

D gene: .
clone size: .
V gene: TRBV12-3/TRBV12-4
J gene: TRBJ1-2
CDR3 DNA: TGTGCCAGCAGTTTAGGGTCGTTCTACACCTTC
CDR3 protein: CASSLGSFYTF

D gene: .
clone size: .
V gene: TRBV5-1
J gene: TRBJ2-5
CDR3 DNA: TGCGCCAGCAGCCCTGGTGCTAGCAGACAAGAGACCCAGTACTTC
CDR3 protein: CASSPGASRQETQYF

D gene: .
clone size: few
V gene: TRBV5-1
J gene: TRBJ2-7
CDR3 DNA: TGCGCCAGCAGCCACTTAGAGCAGTACTTC
CDR3 protein: CASSHLEQYF

D gene: .
clone size: .
V gene: TRBV5-1
J gene: TRBJ1-1
CDR3 DNA: TGCGCCAGCAGCTCTCAGGGTTTACGGGCCACTGAAGCTTTCTTT
CDR3 protein: CASSSQGLRATEAFF

D gene: .
clone size: .
V gene: TRBV29-1
J gene: TRBJ2-6
CDR3 DNA: TGCAGCGTACGACAGGGAGGGCCCTCTGGGGCCAACGTCCTGACTTTC
CDR3 protein: CSVRQGGPSGANVLTF

D gene: TRBD2
clone size: few
V gene: TRBV7-9
J gene: TRBJ2-2
CDR3 DNA: TGTGCCAGCAGCTTAGGTAGCGGGTCGAACACCGGGGAGCTGTTTTTT
CDR3 protein: CASSLGSGSNTGELFF